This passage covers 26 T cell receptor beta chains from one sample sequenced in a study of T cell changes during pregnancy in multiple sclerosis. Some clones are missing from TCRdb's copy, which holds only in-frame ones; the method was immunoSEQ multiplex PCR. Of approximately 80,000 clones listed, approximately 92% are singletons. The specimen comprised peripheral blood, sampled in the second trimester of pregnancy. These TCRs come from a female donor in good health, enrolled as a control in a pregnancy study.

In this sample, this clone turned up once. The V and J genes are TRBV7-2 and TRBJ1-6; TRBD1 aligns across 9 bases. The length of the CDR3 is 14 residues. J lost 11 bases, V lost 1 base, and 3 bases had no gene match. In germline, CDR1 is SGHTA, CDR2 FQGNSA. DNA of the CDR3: TGTGCCAGCAGCTTAGACAGGGGGCGCACACCCCTCCACTTT. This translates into CASSLDRGRTPLHF.

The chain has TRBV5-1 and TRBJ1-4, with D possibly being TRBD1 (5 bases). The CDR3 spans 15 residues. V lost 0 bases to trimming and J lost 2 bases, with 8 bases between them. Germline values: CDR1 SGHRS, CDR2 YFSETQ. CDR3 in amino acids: CASSLEQGTNEKLFF. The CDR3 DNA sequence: TGCGCCAGCAGCTTGGAGCAGGGTACTAATGAAAAACTGTTTTTT. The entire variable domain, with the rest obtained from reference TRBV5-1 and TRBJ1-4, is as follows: KAGVTQTPRYLIKTRGQQVTLSCSPISGHRSVSWYQQTPGQGLQFLFEYFSETQRNKGNFPGRFSGRQFSNSRSEMNVSTLELGDSALYLCASSLEQGTNEKLFFGSGTQLSVL.

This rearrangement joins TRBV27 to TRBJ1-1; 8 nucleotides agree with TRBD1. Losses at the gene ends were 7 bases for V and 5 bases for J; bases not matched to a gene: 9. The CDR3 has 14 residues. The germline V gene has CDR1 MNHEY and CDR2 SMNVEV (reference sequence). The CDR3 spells CASTLTGGVTEAFF. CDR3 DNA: TGTGCCAGCACCCTTACAGGGGGGGTGACTGAAGCTTTCTTT.

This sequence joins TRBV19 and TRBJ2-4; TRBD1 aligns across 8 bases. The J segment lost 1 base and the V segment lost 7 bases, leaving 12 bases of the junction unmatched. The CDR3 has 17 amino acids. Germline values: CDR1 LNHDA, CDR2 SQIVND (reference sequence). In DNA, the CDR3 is TGTGCCAGTAAGGACAGGGAAGGGCTTTTCGCCAAAAACATTCAGTACTTC. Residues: CASKDREGLFAKNIQYF. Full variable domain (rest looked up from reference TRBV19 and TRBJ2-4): DGGITQSPKYLFRKEGQNVTLSCEQNLNHDAMYWYRQDPGQGLRLIYYSQIVNDFQKGDIAEGYSVSREKKESFPLTVTSAQKNPTAFYLCASKDREGLFAKNIQYFGAGTRLSVL.

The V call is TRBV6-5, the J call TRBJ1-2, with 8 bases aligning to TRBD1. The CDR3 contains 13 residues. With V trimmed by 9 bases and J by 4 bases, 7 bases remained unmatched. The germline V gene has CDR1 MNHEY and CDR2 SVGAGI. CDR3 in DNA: TGTGCCAGTTGCAGGGGGCTAGGCTATGGCTACACCTTC. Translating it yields CASCRGLGYGYTF.

CDR3 in amino acids: CASSLGGGLSYGYTF. The CDR3 bases are TGTGCCAGCAGCCTGGGGGGAGGGCTATCCTATGGCTACACCTTC. The chain joins TRBV11-3 to TRBJ1-2; maybe TRBD1 (5 bases). This CDR3 spans 15 amino acids. Deletions cut 5 bases from V and 4 bases from J, with 17 bases between. Germline CDR1 is SGHNT and CDR2 is YENEEA.

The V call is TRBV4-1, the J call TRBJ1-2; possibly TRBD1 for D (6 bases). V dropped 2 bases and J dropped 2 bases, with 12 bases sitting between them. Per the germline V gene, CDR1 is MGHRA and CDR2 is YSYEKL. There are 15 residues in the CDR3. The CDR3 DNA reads TGCGCCAGCAGCCAAATGCTACAGGGAAACTATGGCTACACCTTC. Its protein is CASSQMLQGNYGYTF.

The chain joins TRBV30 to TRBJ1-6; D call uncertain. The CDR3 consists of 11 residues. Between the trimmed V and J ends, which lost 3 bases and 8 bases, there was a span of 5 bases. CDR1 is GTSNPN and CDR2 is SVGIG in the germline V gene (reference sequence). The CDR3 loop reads CAWRTDSPLHF. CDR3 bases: TGTGCCTGGAGAACGGATTCACCCCTCCACTTT. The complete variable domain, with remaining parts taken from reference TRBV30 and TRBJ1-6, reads SQTIHQWPATLVQPVGSPLSLECTVEGTSNPNLYWYRQAAGRGLQLLFYSVGIGQISSEVPQNLSASRPQDRQFILSSKKLLLSDSGFYLCAWRTDSPLHFGNGTRLTVT.

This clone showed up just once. The CDR3 region has the DNA TGTGCCAGCAGCACTGGCCGGGGGGTCGAGCAGTACTTC. Translating it yields CASSTGRGVEQYF. The chain uses TRBV5-4 and TRBJ2-7; 7 bases map to TRBD2. Germline V gene lookup returns CDR1 SGHNT and CDR2 YYREEE (reference sequence). This CDR3 region has 13 residues. Losses at the gene ends were 4 bases for V and 6 bases for J; bases not matched to a gene: 7.

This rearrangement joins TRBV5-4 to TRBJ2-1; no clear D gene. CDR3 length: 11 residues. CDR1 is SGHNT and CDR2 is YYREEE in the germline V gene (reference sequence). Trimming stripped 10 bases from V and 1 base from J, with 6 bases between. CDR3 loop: CAVTSYNEQFF. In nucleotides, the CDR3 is TGTGCCGTTACTTCCTACAATGAGCAGTTCTTC.

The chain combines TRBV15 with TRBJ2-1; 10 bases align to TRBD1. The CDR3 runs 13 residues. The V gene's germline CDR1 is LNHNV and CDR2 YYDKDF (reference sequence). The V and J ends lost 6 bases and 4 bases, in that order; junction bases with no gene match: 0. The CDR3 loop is CATRDRGYNEQFF. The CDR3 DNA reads TGTGCCACCAGGGACAGGGGGTACAATGAGCAGTTCTTC. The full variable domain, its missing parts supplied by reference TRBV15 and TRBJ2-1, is DAMVIQNPRYQVTQFGKPVTLSCSQTLNHNVMYWYQQKSSQAPKLLFHYYDKDFNNEADTPDNFQSRRPNTSFCFLDIRSPGLGDTAMYLCATRDRGYNEQFFGPGTRLTVL.

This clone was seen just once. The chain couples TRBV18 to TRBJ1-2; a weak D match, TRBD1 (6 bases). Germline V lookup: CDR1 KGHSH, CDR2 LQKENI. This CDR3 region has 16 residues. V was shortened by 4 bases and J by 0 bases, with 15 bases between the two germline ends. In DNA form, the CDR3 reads TGTGCCAGCTCACTTTCCACAGGGTACACTAACTATGGCTACACCTTC. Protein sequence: CASSLSTGYTNYGYTF.

The CDR3 nucleotides are TGTGCCAGCATCCAAGCGGGGAGCGGCTACACCTTC. Translating it yields CASIQAGSGYTF. The chain recombines TRBV28 with TRBJ1-2; no clear D gene. This CDR3 region has 12 residues. Trimming shortened V by 7 bases and J by 8 bases, and 14 bases separated the two germline ends. CDR1 and CDR2 from the germline V gene are MDHEN and SYDVKM.

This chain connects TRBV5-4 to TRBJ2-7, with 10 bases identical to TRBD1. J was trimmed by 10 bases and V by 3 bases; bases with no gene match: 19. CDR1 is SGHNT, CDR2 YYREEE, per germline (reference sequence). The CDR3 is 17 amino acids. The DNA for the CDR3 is TGTGCCAGCAGCTGGGACGCCGACAGGGGGCCCGCGTCTGATCAGTACTTC. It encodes CASSWDADRGPASDQYF.

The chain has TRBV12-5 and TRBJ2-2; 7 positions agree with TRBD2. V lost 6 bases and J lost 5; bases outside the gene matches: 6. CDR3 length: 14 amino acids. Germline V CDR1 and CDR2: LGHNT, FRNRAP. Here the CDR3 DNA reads TGTGCTAGTGGCACGGGGGGATCGACCGGGGAGCTGTTTTTT. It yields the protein CASGTGGSTGELFF.

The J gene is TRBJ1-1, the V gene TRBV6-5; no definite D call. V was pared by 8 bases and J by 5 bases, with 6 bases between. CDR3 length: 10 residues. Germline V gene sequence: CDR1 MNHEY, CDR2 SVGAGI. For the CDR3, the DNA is TGTGCCAGCGAGGGAACTGAAGCTTTCTTT. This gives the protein CASEGTEAFF.

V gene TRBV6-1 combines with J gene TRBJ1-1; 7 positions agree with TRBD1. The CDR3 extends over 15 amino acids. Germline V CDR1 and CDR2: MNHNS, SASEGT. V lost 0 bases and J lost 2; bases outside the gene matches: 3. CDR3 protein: CASSEAAGGNTEAFF. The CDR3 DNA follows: TGTGCCAGCAGTGAAGCGGCAGGGGGTAACACTGAAGCTTTCTTT.

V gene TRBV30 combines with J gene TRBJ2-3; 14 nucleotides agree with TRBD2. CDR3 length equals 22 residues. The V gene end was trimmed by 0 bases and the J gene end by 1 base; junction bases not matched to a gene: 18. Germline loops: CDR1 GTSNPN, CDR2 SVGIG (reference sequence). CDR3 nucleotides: TGTGCCTGGAGTGTATATAGGGGACTAGCGGGGGTCCGCTTCTTAGGCACAGATACGCAGTATTTT. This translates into CAWSVYRGLAGVRFLGTDTQYF.

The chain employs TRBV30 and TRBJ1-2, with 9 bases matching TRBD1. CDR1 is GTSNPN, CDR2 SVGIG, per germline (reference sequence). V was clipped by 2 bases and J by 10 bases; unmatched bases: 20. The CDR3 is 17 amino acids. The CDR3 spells CAWSKRGGQGNLRVYTF. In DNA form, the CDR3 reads TGTGCCTGGAGTAAAAGGGGGGGACAGGGTAACCTAAGAGTCTACACCTTC.

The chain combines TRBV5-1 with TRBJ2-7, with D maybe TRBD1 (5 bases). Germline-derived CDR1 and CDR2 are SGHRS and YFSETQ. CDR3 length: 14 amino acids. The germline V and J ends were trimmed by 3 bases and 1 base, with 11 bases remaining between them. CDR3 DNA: TGCGCCAGCAGCTGGACGGCAGGGTCCTACGAGCAGTACTTC. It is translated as CASSWTAGSYEQYF.

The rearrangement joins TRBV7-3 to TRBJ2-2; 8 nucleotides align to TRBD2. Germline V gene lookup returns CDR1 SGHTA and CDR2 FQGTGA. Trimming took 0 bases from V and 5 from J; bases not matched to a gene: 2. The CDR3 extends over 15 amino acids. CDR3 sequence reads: CASSLTGGGTGELFF. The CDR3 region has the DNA TGTGCCAGCAGCTTAACCGGGGGGGGAACCGGGGAGCTGTTTTTT.

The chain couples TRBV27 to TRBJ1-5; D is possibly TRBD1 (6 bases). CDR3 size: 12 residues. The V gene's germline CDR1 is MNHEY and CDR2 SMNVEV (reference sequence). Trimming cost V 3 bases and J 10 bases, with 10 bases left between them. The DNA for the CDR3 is TGTGCCAGCAGTTTCACAGGGAGACCCCAGCATTTT. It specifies CASSFTGRPQHF.

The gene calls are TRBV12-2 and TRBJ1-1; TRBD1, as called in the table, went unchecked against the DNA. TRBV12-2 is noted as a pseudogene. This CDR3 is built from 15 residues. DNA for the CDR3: TGTGCAAGTCGCTCCCACAGGGGATCGAACACTGAAGCTTTCTTT. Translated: CASRSHRGSNTEAFF.

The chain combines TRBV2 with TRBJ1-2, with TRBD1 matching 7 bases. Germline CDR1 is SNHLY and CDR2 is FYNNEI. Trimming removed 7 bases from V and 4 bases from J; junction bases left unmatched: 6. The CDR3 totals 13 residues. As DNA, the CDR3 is TGTGCCAGCATCCAGACAGGGATCTATGGCTACACCTTC. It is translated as CASIQTGIYGYTF.

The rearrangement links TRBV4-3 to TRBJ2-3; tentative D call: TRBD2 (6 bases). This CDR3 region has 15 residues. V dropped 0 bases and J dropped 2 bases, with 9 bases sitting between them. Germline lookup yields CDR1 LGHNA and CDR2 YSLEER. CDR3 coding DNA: TGCGCCAGCAGCCAAGAAACGGGGGACACAGATACGCAGTATTTT. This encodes CASSQETGDTDTQYF.

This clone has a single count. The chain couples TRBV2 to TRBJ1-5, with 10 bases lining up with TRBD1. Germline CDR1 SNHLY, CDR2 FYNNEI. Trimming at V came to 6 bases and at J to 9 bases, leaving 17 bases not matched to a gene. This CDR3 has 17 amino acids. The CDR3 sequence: CASRGLFEDRGKRPQHF. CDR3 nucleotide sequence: TGTGCCAGCAGGGGGCTCTTTGAGGACAGGGGGAAAAGGCCCCAGCATTTT. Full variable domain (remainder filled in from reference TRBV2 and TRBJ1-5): EPEVTQTPSHQVTQMGQEVILRCVPISNHLYFYWYRQILGQKVEFLVSFYNNEISEKSEIFDDQFSVERPDGSNFTLKIRSTKLEDSAMYFCASRGLFEDRGKRPQHFGDGTRLSIL.